This TCR beta chain stems from a study of blood T cell repertoires in COVID-19 (dated by TCRdb to the early 2020s). For the study in its entirety: Samples covering the acute and convalescent phases of COVID-19 were provided by collaborators in the United States, Italy and Spain. The prospective study material was composed of cDNA or gDNA derived from T cells, B-cell-depleted T cells, or PBMCs. Subjects who had been exposed to COVID-19, were actively infected with it, or had recovered from it provided the deeply sampled blood TCRbeta repertoires that made up the dataset. Sample metadata almost always included a de-identified subject ID, COVID-19 status, age in years and sex. HLA class I and class II types, where available, came from metadata supplied by the sample provider rather than from assay-based typing. Samples were obtained from the ongoing ImmuneRACE study (first 160 participants) and from 1,000 to 1,500 subjects provided by 6 global collaborators. The repertoires were made available in a free public database intended to serve as a resource for research on the immune response to SARS-CoV-2. Results and caveats for the whole study, not just this receptor: The quantity of clinical and demographic metadata differed by source and by participant and was supplied without curation.

This clone was recorded at least ten times. Its antigen is still unknown. No quality values exist for individual bases; no much larger clone is one base distant. TCRbeta CDR3 regions were amplified from genomic DNA by means of the immunoSEQ Assay, a bias-controlled multiplex PCR. Turning to the authors' computational methods: Within the assay, amplification of reference gene primers was used to estimate how many nucleated cells each sample contained. Sequence reads were collapsed and filtered to measure the absolute abundance of every unique TCRbeta CDR3 rearrangement. For each sample, productive Simpson clonality was calculated as the square root of Simpson's diversity index across productive rearrangements. As stored in TCRdb, this immuneACCESS dataset retains in-frame rearrangements with V and J assigned. A fraction of the clones does not appear; measured against another copy, unresolved V genes explain less than half of the discrepancy, and the remainder lacks a known reason. V, J and clone size are those of that table, while D and trimming were read from the DNA. The sample records 210,000 or so clones, about 88% of which are singletons. Around 5.9% of the sample is in the top ten clones.

Samples from volunteer blood donors who had recovered from COVID-19 were contributed by a second Seattle source. Whole blood was collected in K2EDTA tubes by collaborating institutions according to the institutions' own protocols. Collaborator samples were shipped for TCRbeta analysis as frozen whole blood, isolated PBMCs, or DNA extracted from either sample type. The sequenced sample was peripheral blood. The TCR comes from a woman aged 40 to 55 who had recovered from COVID-19.

This receptor carries the CDR3 CASSPRSGAGDSPLHF. Read as DNA, the sequence is TGTGCCAGCTCACCCCGCTCAGGGGCTGGGGATTCACCCCTCCACTTT. This receptor chain uses TRBV18 and TRBJ1-6; the D region possibly corresponds to TRBD1 (6 bases align). The CDR3 covers 16 residues, taking in both the cysteine and the phenylalanine. The DNA shown is the 48-base CDR3, in frame from base 1. Trimming removed 3 bases from V and 8 bases from J, leaving 17 bases between the germline ends. Reading the germline V gene gives CDR1 KGHSH and CDR2 LQKENI.